What follows are 26 T cell receptor beta chains derived from one specimen sequenced in a study of T cells in Graves' hyperthyroidism and ophthalmopathy. Amplification targeted TCR beta CDR3 regions from RNA transcripts. First-round RT-PCR targeting the TCR CDR3 was performed with the HTBI primer set. One entry per CDR3 protein results from TCRdb running MiXCR on the multiplex PCR reads. The table shows approximately 640,000 distinct CDR3 sequences, with roughly 17% occurring only once. Source material: blood. The receptors here all came from a man aged 50 to 60 with Graves' hyperthyroidism.

This clonotype was counted between two and nine times. The CDR3 DNA is TGTGCCAGCAGTTACGCCTTGGACAGCCCCTATGAAAAACTGTTTTTT. Translating it yields CASSYALDSPYEKLFF. The chain is built from TRBV6-5 and TRBJ1-4, with D perhaps matching TRBD1 (6 bases). CDR1 and CDR2 (germline): MNHEY, SVGAGI. The CDR3 runs to 16 residues. The V end was cut by 2 bases, the J end by 6 bases, with 16 bases between.

The table lists this clonotype with many counts. The chain links TRBV28 to TRBJ1-2; D not certain. The V and J ends lost 5 bases and 8 bases respectively, with 12 bases between them. The CDR3 length is 12 residues. Germline CDR1 is MDHEN and CDR2 is SYDVKM. The CDR3 sequence is CASSPLSPGYTF. CDR3 DNA: TGTGCCAGCAGTCCCCTCTCCCCCGGCTACACCTTC.

This clonotype was detected many times. The chain has TRBV6-1 and TRBJ2-5; 7 nucleotides agree with TRBD1. V trimming: 5 bases; J trimming: 3 bases; junction bases outside the gene matches: 9. Germline-derived CDR1 and CDR2 are MNHNS and SASEGT. This CDR3 comprises 15 residues. CDR3 sequence reads: CASSPQGRSEETQYF. Here the CDR3 DNA reads TGTGCCAGCAGTCCACAGGGGCGGTCGGAAGAGACCCAGTACTTC.

This clonotype was seen at least ten times. The gene calls are TRBV24-1 and TRBJ2-5; possible D gene TRBD1, 6 bases. V lost 2 bases to trimming and J lost 3 bases, with 9 bases between them. The CDR3 length is 14 residues. Per germline, CDR1 KGHDR and CDR2 SFDVKD. The CDR3 spells CATSDSDRKETQYF. As DNA, the CDR3 is TGTGCCACCAGTGATTCCGACAGGAAAGAGACCCAGTACTTC.

The table lists this clonotype with many counts. V usage is TRBV27 and J usage is TRBJ2-7, with 7 positions matching TRBD1. This CDR3 is built from 16 residues. V lost 4 bases to trimming and J lost 1 base; unmatched junction nucleotides: 10. The V gene's germline CDR1 is MNHEY and CDR2 SMNVEV (reference sequence). DNA for the CDR3: TGTGCCAGCAGTTCACTAGACAGGGTCCAATCCTACGAGCAGTACTTC. Translation gives CASSSLDRVQSYEQYF.

In its sample, this clonotype was seen a few times. V and J are TRBV7-2 and TRBJ1-5, with 8 bases aligning to TRBD1. The CDR3 extends over 15 amino acids. CDR1 is SGHTA and CDR2 is FQGNSA in the germline V gene. J gave up 4 bases and V 3 bases, and 5 bases lay outside the gene matches. This CDR3 reads CASSFTGGKNQPQHF. In nucleotides, the CDR3 is TGTGCCAGCAGCTTTACAGGGGGGAAAAATCAGCCCCAGCATTTT. Based on the CDR3 plus reference TRBV7-2 and TRBJ1-5, the full variable domain is GAGVSQSPSNKVTEKGKDVELRCDPISGHTALYWYRQSLGQGLEFLIYFQGNSAPDKSGLPSDRFSAERTGGSVSTLTIQRTQQEDSAVYLCASSFTGGKNQPQHFGDGTRLSIL.

V and J are TRBV28 and TRBJ2-7; tentatively, D is TRBD2 (6 bases). The CDR3 totals 14 residues. Germline V lookup: CDR1 MDHEN, CDR2 SYDVKM. V lost 8 bases to trimming and J lost 3 bases, with 17 bases between them. CDR3 coding DNA: TGTGCCAGCTCACCCCCGGCGGGGAACTACGAGCAGTACTTC. Residues: CASSPPAGNYEQYF.

In nucleotides, the CDR3 is TGTGCCTGGAGTGTATCTAGCAGGACGGAGCAGTACTTC. Protein: CAWSVSSRTEQYF. The V call is TRBV30, the J call TRBJ2-7, with a weak D call TRBD2 (5 bases). The germline gives CDR1 GTSNPN, CDR2 SVGIG (reference sequence). The V end lost 0 bases, the J end lost 7 bases, and 13 bases lay between the germline ends. CDR3 length: 13 residues.

This clonotype was found many times. The chain joins TRBV15 to TRBJ1-2, with a possible D match to TRBD1 (5 bases). V was clipped by 1 base and J by 4 bases, with 7 bases between them. The CDR3 consists of 13 residues. Looked up from germline, CDR1 is LNHNV and CDR2 is YYDKDF (reference sequence). The CDR3 coding sequence is TGTGCCACCAGCAGAGGAGGGGCCTATGGCTACACCTTC. Amino acids: CATSRGGAYGYTF.

This clonotype appeared many times. This chain connects TRBV12-3 or TRBV12-4 to TRBJ1-2; tentative D call: TRBD1 (5 bases). The CDR3 runs 13 residues. The ends were cut back, 5 bases at V and 6 bases at J, with 13 bases in the middle. The CDR3 nucleotides read TGTGCCAGCAGTGAAACCCAGGGTAATGGCTACACCTTC. As protein: CASSETQGNGYTF.

The chain uses TRBV6-1 and TRBJ2-1, with TRBD2 matching 12 bases. The junction had 5 bases not matched to a gene; V was cut back by 6 bases and J by 5 bases. The V gene's germline CDR1 is MNHNS and CDR2 SASEGT. CDR3 length: 15 residues. This chain's CDR3 is CASSQTSGRNNEQFF. CDR3 DNA: TGTGCCAGCAGCCAGACTAGCGGGAGAAACAATGAGCAGTTCTTC.

This clonotype appeared a few times. One base away lies a much larger clone, so this may be a sequencing read error. The chain has TRBV28 and TRBJ2-7, with 8 bases matching TRBD1. The germline gives CDR1 MDHEN, CDR2 SYDVKM. The CDR3 runs to 16 residues. DNA for the CDR3: TGTGCCAGCAGTTTTCCGGGACAGGTGAACTCCTACGAGCAGCACTTC. This gives the protein CASSFPGQVNSYEQHF.

This chain joins TRBV7-2 and TRBJ2-7; 11 bases match TRBD2. V lost 3 bases, J lost 3 bases, and 7 bases stayed unmatched. Germline CDR1 reads SGHTA; CDR2 reads FQGNSA. The CDR3 is 16 amino acids. The CDR3 is CASSFSGRASLYEQYF. CDR3 bases: TGTGCCAGCAGCTTTAGCGGGAGGGCCTCTCTCTACGAGCAGTACTTC.

This clonotype was observed at least ten times. CDR3 bases: TGTGCCAGCAGCTTAAACCGGGAGACAGATACGCAGTATTTT. This sequence encodes CASSLNRETDTQYF. The chain recombines TRBV7-2 with TRBJ2-3, with a tentative D call TRBD2 (6 bases). Trimming removed 2 bases at V and 3 bases at J, with 9 bases between. In germline, CDR1 is SGHTA, CDR2 FQGNSA. The CDR3 has 14 residues.

To note about this clonotype: This sequence may be a read error, since a much larger clone differs from it by one base. The V and J genes are TRBV6-1 and TRBJ1-1; 7 bases agree with TRBD1. The germline V gene encodes CDR1 MNHNS and CDR2 SASEGT. This CDR3 contains 13 residues. CDR3 bases: TGTGCCAGCGAGAAGGGACAGAACACTGAAGCTTCCTTT. Residues: CASEKGQNTEASF.

The table lists this clonotype with many counts. The chain combines TRBV6-1 with TRBJ1-4, with 7 bases that match TRBD1. The J segment lost 6 bases and the V segment lost 9 bases, leaving 10 bases of the junction unmatched. The CDR3 covers 14 residues. CDR1 and CDR2 (germline): MNHNS, SASEGT. The CDR3 nucleotides are TGTGCCAGTAATGCACAGGGGTGGGATGAAAAACTGTTTTTT. This codes for CASNAQGWDEKLFF.

This clonotype appeared a few times. The CDR3 DNA sequence: TGTGCCAGCAGGGAACCAATGATCTCTGGGGCCAACGTCCTGACTTTC. Translated: CASREPMISGANVLTF. The chain recombines TRBV28 with TRBJ2-6, with unresolved D. Trimming took off 6 bases at V and 0 bases at J, with 12 bases between the two ends. The V gene's germline CDR1 is MDHEN and CDR2 SYDVKM. The CDR3 is made up of 16 amino acids.

As concerns this clonotype: A junction boundary mismatches the germline segment, possibly from a read error. The genes are TRBV9 and TRBJ2-1; 7 bases are shared with TRBD1. Germline CDR1 is SGDLS and CDR2 is YYNGEE. There are 13 residues in the CDR3. The CDR3 DNA follows: TGTGCCAGCGGAGGACAGGTAAACAATGAGCAGTTATTC. The encoded protein is CASGGQVNNEQLF.

Ten or more counts support this clonotype. This sequence joins TRBV28 and TRBJ2-6; TRBD1 might be the D (5 bases). The V and J ends lost 2 bases and 3 bases respectively, with 11 bases between them. The CDR3 runs to 16 residues. The germline V gene has CDR1 MDHEN and CDR2 SYDVKM. The CDR3 nucleotides are TGTGCCAGCAGTTTAAGCAGGGCAGGTGGGGCCAACGTCCTGACTTTC. Translated: CASSLSRAGGANVLTF.

This clonotype occurred once. One end of the junction varies from germline; a read error may be responsible. The chain uses TRBV27 and TRBJ2-6, with D possibly matching TRBD1 (6 bases). CDR1 and CDR2 from the germline V gene are MNHEY and SMNVEV (reference sequence). The CDR3 contains 15 residues. The DNA for the CDR3 is TGTACCAGCACGGACAGCCCTTCTGGGGCCAACGTCCTGACTTTC. This encodes CTSTDSPSGANVLTF.

The V call is TRBV28, the J call TRBJ2-1, with a weak D call TRBD1 (5 bases). The CDR3 has 15 amino acids. Trimming left V 5 bases short and J 4 bases short, with 15 bases between. The germline V gene encodes CDR1 MDHEN and CDR2 SYDVKM. CDR3 in DNA: TGTGCCAGCAGTCTTGGGGCGTCCGCATACAATGAGCAGTTCTTC. Translation gives CASSLGASAYNEQFF.

This clonotype has at least ten counts. The rearrangement uses TRBV27 and TRBJ2-5; no clear D gene. The V gene's germline CDR1 is MNHEY and CDR2 SMNVEV (reference sequence). V was cut by 4 bases and J by 2 bases, with 8 bases left in between. The CDR3 extends over 13 amino acids. The CDR3 DNA reads as TGTGCCAGCAGTTCCTTCAGTCAAGAGACCCAGTACTTC. Its translation: CASSSFSQETQYF.

This clonotype showed up many times. The chain combines TRBV27 with TRBJ2-1; a weak D match, TRBD2 (5 bases). Trimming removed 4 bases at V and 5 bases at J, with 9 bases between. The CDR3 is 13 amino acids. From germline, CDR1 is MNHEY and CDR2 SMNVEV (reference sequence). The CDR3 DNA sequence: TGTGCCAGCAGTTATGGGGAGAACAATGAGCAGTTCTTC. Protein sequence: CASSYGENNEQFF.

This clonotype showed up many times. The chain couples TRBV12-3 or TRBV12-4 to TRBJ2-7; no clear D gene. This CDR3 is built from 12 residues. V dropped 5 bases and J dropped 7 bases, with 12 bases sitting between them. In nucleotides, the CDR3 is TGTGCCAGCAGTCCGGACGCCTGGGAGCAGTACTTC. It is translated as CASSPDAWEQYF.

The chain recombines TRBV6-2 or TRBV6-3 with TRBJ2-5, with D hard to call. The V end lost 5 bases, the J end lost 4 bases, and 26 bases lay between the germline ends. Germline V gene data show CDR1 as MNHEY and CDR2 as SVGEGT. This CDR3 comprises 18 residues. CDR3 in DNA: TGTGCCAGCAGTGCTACGACAAACTATCGCACAGTCCGAGAGACCCAGTACTTC. Amino acids: CASSATTNYRTVRETQYF.

Many counts were recorded for this clonotype. The chain joins TRBV12-3 or TRBV12-4 to TRBJ1-4; 7 bases match TRBD1. This CDR3 region has 15 residues. The V gene end was trimmed by 4 bases and the J gene end by 2 bases; junction bases not matched to a gene: 4. The DNA of the CDR3 is TGTGCCAGCAGTTCGCCGGGACAGACTAATGAAAAACTGTTTTTT. Its translation: CASSSPGQTNEKLFF.